Listed below are T cell receptor beta chains from one sample, sequenced in a study of CD8+CD57+ T cells in acquired aplastic anemia. TCRdb re-called the reads with MiXCR, one entry per CDR3 protein. Of hundreds of thousands of distinct CDR3 sequences listed, approximately 32% are singletons. The specimen sequenced was sorted CD4+, CD8+, or CD8+CD57+ T cells (not recorded which) from PBMCs. The receptors originated from a human donor with aplastic anemia. Each CDR3 is given with its conserved first and last residue. The D gene is left open where the match is weak. Not all rows give a size; the values are once, few, many and, for expanded clones, a class.

CDR3,DNA,size,J,D,V
CASSIDSSYNSPLHF,TGTGCCAGCAGCATAGACAGCTCCTATAATTCACCCCTCCACTTT,many,TRBJ1-6,-,TRBV6-1
CASSIRERGFNQPQHF,TGTGCCAGTAGTATTCGGGAAAGGGGGTTCAATCAGCCCCAGCATTTT,many,TRBJ1-5,-,TRBV19
CAWSSGNDQPQHF,TGTGCCTGGAGCTCAGGGAACGATCAGCCCCAGCATTTT,-,TRBJ1-5,-,TRBV30
CASSLFGRDSHPQHF,TGTGCCAGCAGCTTGTTTGGCAGGGACTCTCATCCCCAGCATTTT,many,TRBJ1-5,-,TRBV7-2
CASSLAVGEQYF,TGTGCCAGCAGCTTAGCGGTGGGCGAGCAGTACTTC,many,TRBJ2-7,-,TRBV7-2
CASSEGQVSNQPQHF,TGTGCCAGCAGTGAAGGGCAGGTTAGCAATCAGCCCCAGCATTTT,-,TRBJ1-5,-,TRBV6-1
CASTRGAGYGLDNSPLHF,TGTGCCAGCACCAGGGGGGCAGGGTATGGGCTCGATAATTCACCCCTCCACTTT,-,TRBJ1-6,TRBD1,TRBV6-1
CAISLDLLAYEQYF,TGTGCCATCAGTTTAGATCTCCTCGCCTACGAGCAGTACTTC,-,TRBJ2-7,-,TRBV2
CASSEISLSGGYTF,TGTGCCAGCAGTGAAATCTCCCTATCGGGCGGCTACACCTTC,-,TRBJ1-2,-,TRBV25-1
CASSSTSGTAYNEQFF,TGCGCCAGCAGCTCCACTAGCGGGACCGCCTACAATGAGCAGTTCTTC,-,TRBJ2-1,TRBD2,TRBV5-1
CASSVGDRVNTEAFF,TGTGCCAGCAGCGTAGGGGACAGGGTAAACACTGAAGCTTTCTTT,few,TRBJ1-1,TRBD1,TRBV9
CASSQVQGVGYGYTF,TGCGCCAGCAGCCAAGTCCAGGGGGTTGGCTATGGCTACACCTTC,once,TRBJ1-2,TRBD1,TRBV5-1
CASSVGTENGYTF,TGTGCCAGCAGTGTAGGGACAGAAAATGGCTACACCTTC,-,TRBJ1-2,TRBD1,TRBV2
CASSEALNSPRGEQYF,TGTGCCAGCAGTGAAGCTTTAAATTCCCCGCGGGGCGAGCAGTACTTC,-,TRBJ2-7,-,TRBV6-1
CSANSWFGANVLTF,TGCAGTGCTAACTCTTGGTTTGGGGCCAACGTCCTGACTTTC,-,TRBJ2-6,-,TRBV20-1
CASSPKYERGAWTDTQYF,TGTGCCAGCAGCCCCAAGTACGAGAGGGGGGCATGGACAGATACGCAGTATTTT,-,TRBJ2-3,-,TRBV3-1
CASSYPPDTQYF,TGTGCCAGCAGTTACCCCCCAGATACGCAGTATTTT,-,TRBJ2-3,-,TRBV25-1
CASMPGGGENIQYF,TGCGCCAGCATGCCCGGGGGGGGCGAAAACATTCAGTACTTC,few,TRBJ2-4,TRBD2,TRBV5-1
CASSLPSTDTQYF,TGTGCCAGCAGCTTACCTAGCACAGATACGCAGTATTTT,many,TRBJ2-3,-,TRBV7-6
CASRRLAGGTDTQYF,TGTGCCAGCAGAAGACTAGCGGGGGGCACAGATACGCAGTATTTT,many,TRBJ2-3,TRBD2,TRBV2
CASSTRGDNEQFF,TGTGCCAGTAGTACCCGGGGGGACAATGAGCAGTTCTTC,many,TRBJ2-1,TRBD2,TRBV19
CASSLDGSGWELMNTEAFF,TGTGCCAGCAGCTTAGACGGTTCCGGATGGGAGCTTATGAACACTGAAGCTTTCTTT,few,TRBJ1-1,-,TRBV11-2
CASSLFRDRTHGQYF,TGTGCCAGCAGCTTATTCCGGGACAGGACGCACGGGCAGTACTTC,once,TRBJ2-7,TRBD1,TRBV5-6
CASSPTGTAYNSPLHF,TGTGCCAGCAGCCCCACCGGGACAGCCTATAATTCACCCCTCCACTTT,-,TRBJ1-6,TRBD1,TRBV11-2
CASSPLDRVNQPQHF,TGTGCCAGCAGCCCACTTGACAGGGTTAATCAGCCCCAGCATTTT,many,TRBJ1-5,TRBD1,TRBV2
CASSQEVGVNTEAFF,TGTGCCAGCAGCCAAGAGGTGGGCGTGAACACTGAAGCTTTCTTT,-,TRBJ1-1,-,TRBV4-2
CATSGQGEDGYTF,TGCGCCACCTCAGGACAGGGGGAGGATGGCTACACCTTC,-,TRBJ1-2,TRBD1,TRBV5-1
CSASPIREGGYTF,TGCAGTGCTAGCCCTATACGGGAGGGTGGCTACACCTTC,few,TRBJ1-2,-,TRBV20-1
CASSYSRFAGSYEQYF,TGTGCCAGCAGTTACTCGAGATTTGCAGGCTCCTACGAGCAGTACTTC,-,TRBJ2-7,-,TRBV6-5
CATSDRTGDGAFF,TGTGCCACCAGTGACCGGACAGGGGATGGAGCTTTCTTT,once,TRBJ1-1,TRBD1,TRBV24-1
CSVDNYQETQYF,TGCAGCGTGGACAACTACCAAGAGACCCAGTACTTC,many,TRBJ2-5,-,TRBV29-1
CATSPTDMNTEAFF,TGTGCCACCAGCCCGACAGATATGAACACTGAAGCTTTCTTT,few,TRBJ1-1,-,TRBV15
CASSPTQGKLFF,TGTGCCAGCAGTCCCACACAAGGAAAACTGTTTTTT,-,TRBJ1-4,-,TRBV12-3/TRBV12-4
CASSYSLAGGSYEQYF,TGTGCCAGCAGTTACTCCCTAGCGGGGGGATCCTACGAGCAGTACTTC,-,TRBJ2-7,TRBD2,TRBV6-5
CASSAGGRMNTEAFF,TGTGCCAGTAGTGCGGGGGGACGGATGAACACTGAAGCTTTCTTT,many,TRBJ1-1,-,TRBV19
CATSGLRDRDYEQYF,TGTGCCACCAGTGGCTTGAGGGACAGGGACTACGAGCAGTACTTC,many,TRBJ2-7,TRBD1,TRBV24-1
CASSPGQGENTEAFF,TGTGCCAGCAGCCCGGGACAGGGGGAGAACACTGAAGCTTTCTTT,-,TRBJ1-1,TRBD1,TRBV7-9
CASSGWTGGINEQFF,TGTGCCAGCAGTGGTTGGACAGGGGGCATAAATGAGCAGTTCTTC,few,TRBJ2-1,TRBD1,TRBV6-4
CASSSPSGNSYEQYF,TGTGCCAGCAGCTCCCCGAGCGGGAACTCCTACGAGCAGTACTTC,few,TRBJ2-7,TRBD2,TRBV5-5
CASRGGGLFTEAFF,TGTGCCAGCCGCGGGGGGGGTTTGTTCACTGAAGCTTTCTTT,few,TRBJ1-1,-,TRBV27
CASSPLERAKNIQYF,TGTGCCAGCAGTCCCCTCGAGCGGGCCAAAAACATTCAGTACTTC,many,TRBJ2-4,-,TRBV2
CASSAPGQGRTDYGYTF,TGTGCCAGCAGTGCTCCGGGACAGGGACGAACTGACTATGGCTACACCTTC,-,TRBJ1-2,TRBD1,TRBV10-3
CASSYDRASRTGELFF,TGTGCCAGCAGTTACGATCGGGCTAGTCGGACCGGGGAGCTGTTTTTT,few,TRBJ2-2,-,TRBV6-5
CSARVVGNTGELFF,TGCAGTGCTAGAGTCGTCGGGAACACCGGGGAGCTGTTTTTT,-,TRBJ2-2,-,TRBV20-1
CSASSRGRDQYF,TGCAGTGCTAGTTCCCGCGGAAGGGATCAGTACTTC,many,TRBJ2-7,-,TRBV20-1
CASSFRGAGDTIYF,TGTGCCAGCAGTTTTCGAGGGGCGGGGGACACCATATATTTT,-,TRBJ1-3,-,TRBV12-3/TRBV12-4
CAWGGAYEQYF,TGTGCCTGGGGCGGGGCCTACGAGCAGTACTTC,-,TRBJ2-7,-,TRBV30
CSAPRTGDTEAFF,TGCAGTGCTCCCCGGACAGGGGACACTGAAGCTTTCTTT,-,TRBJ1-1,TRBD1,TRBV20-1
CASSQDRTGRSGNTIYF,TGCGCCAGCAGCCAAGATCGGACAGGAAGGTCTGGAAACACCATATATTTT,few,TRBJ1-3,TRBD1,TRBV4-3
CASSKKQGNTEAFF,TGTGCCAGCTCAAAAAAACAGGGGAACACTGAAGCTTTCTTT,many,TRBJ1-1,-,TRBV2
CSVEVLVRGRTYGQYF,TGCAGCGTTGAAGTGCTGGTAAGGGGAAGGACCTACGGGCAGTACTTC,once,TRBJ2-7,-,TRBV29-1
CSGRGMGGATEAFF,TGCAGCGGACGGGGTATGGGGGGTGCCACTGAAGCTTTCTTT,-,TRBJ1-1,-,TRBV29-1